Each of the 8 T cell receptor beta chains below was sequenced from the same sample in a study of beta chain features in type 1 diabetes. TCRB transcripts that were expressed got sequenced, as all of the isolated RNA had been reverse transcribed. The data were produced by immunoSEQ multiplex PCR, yet TCRdb's version contains in-frame clones alone and is incomplete. This sample has around 56,000 clones, with around 56% found just once. General observations from the study: Within each of all four CD4+ subsets, Type 1 diabetes patients had TCRB CDR3s that were moderately but significantly shorter.

No antigen has been assigned to these receptors. Material for sequencing was Tregs from blood. Receptor source: a woman aged 35 to 49 with type 1 diabetes.

The count of this clone is one. V gene TRBV6-5 combines with J gene TRBJ1-2; no clear D gene. Germline V gives CDR1 MNHEY, CDR2 SVGAGI. The CDR3 contains 13 residues. Trimming took 2 bases from V and 7 from J, leaving 11 bases between them. The CDR3 DNA reads TGTGCCAGCAGTTACCCAGTTTTGTCTGGCTACACCTTC. It codes for CASSYPVLSGYTF.

This clone was observed a few times. The J gene is TRBJ2-7, the V gene TRBV7-6, with D possibly matching TRBD2 (6 bases). Germline assignment: CDR1 SGHVS and CDR2 FNYEAQ. Trimming left V 5 bases short and J 7 bases short, with 12 bases between. The CDR3 contains 12 residues. Here the CDR3 reads CASSTAAGEQYF. The CDR3 DNA is TGTGCCAGCAGCACAGCGGCGGGGGAGCAGTACTTC.

The chain joins TRBV7-2 to TRBJ2-3; D is possibly TRBD1 (6 bases). The CDR3 is 15 residues long. Germline CDR1 is SGHTA and CDR2 is FQGNSA. Trimming removed 3 bases from V and 2 bases from J, with 12 bases in between. For the CDR3, the DNA is TGTGCCAGCAGCTTTATTCCAGGGGCCACAGATACGCAGTATTTT. Translation gives CASSFIPGATDTQYF.

The V and J genes are TRBV7-3 and TRBJ1-2; the match to TRBD1 covers 8 bases. Trimming at V came to 2 bases and at J to 6 bases, leaving 8 bases not matched to a gene. This CDR3 comprises 15 residues. The germline V gene encodes CDR1 SGHTA and CDR2 FQGTGA. The CDR3 nucleotides read TGTGCCAGCAGCTTAGGGGGAGGACAGGGCGATGGCTACACCTTC. This encodes CASSLGGGQGDGYTF.

This clone turned up a few times. The rearrangement joins TRBV10-3 to TRBJ2-7; D unclear. The V and J ends lost 10 bases and 3 bases respectively, with 10 bases between them. This CDR3 is 11 amino acids long. Looked up from germline, CDR1 is ENHRY and CDR2 is SYGVKD. CDR3 sequence (DNA): TGTGCCACCCGCTTTAGCTACGAGCAGTACTTC. Encoded protein: CATRFSYEQYF.

J is TRBJ2-1 and V is TRBV29-1, with 15 bases lining up with TRBD2. There are 17 residues in the CDR3. Germline V gives CDR1 SQVTM, CDR2 ANQGSEA. The trim removed 4 bases at V and 9 bases at J, leaving 13 bases unmatched. CDR3 sequence (DNA): TGCAGCGTTGCCCTCTCTTGGACTAGCGGGAGGGAGGGTGAGCAGTTCTTC. Amino acids: CSVALSWTSGREGEQFF.

The chain combines TRBV5-1 with TRBJ1-1; no firm D call. This CDR3 is built from 13 residues. Germline CDR1 reads SGHRS; CDR2 reads YFSETQ. Trimming left V 3 bases short and J 1 base short, with 7 bases between. For the CDR3, the DNA is TGCGCCAGCAGCTCTCAGTCGAACACTGAAGCTTTCTTT. As protein: CASSSQSNTEAFF.

This clone appeared a few times. This CDR3 is CASSLAGRGNTEAFF. CDR3 DNA: TGTGCCAGCAGCTTAGCAGGGAGGGGTAACACTGAAGCTTTCTTT. This chain connects TRBV7-9 to TRBJ1-1; tentative D call: TRBD1 (5 bases). Germline assignment: CDR1 SEHNR and CDR2 FQNEAQ (reference sequence). V dropped 0 bases and J dropped 2 bases, with 10 bases sitting between them. CDR3 size: 15 residues.